The 25 T cell receptor beta chains below all came from one sample that was sequenced in a study of T-cell reconstitution after alpha-beta-depleted transplantation in children. Unique molecular identifiers featured in how the TCRbeta library was prepared. TCRdb processed the PCR reads anew with MiXCR; each CDR3 protein has one entry. Of fewer than 500,000 distinct CDR3 sequences listed, 43% are singletons. This material consisted of PBMCs, taken before TCRalphabeta/CD19-depleted stem cell transplant. All receptors come from a girl aged 2 to 9 with aplastic anemia, due to receive a stem cell transplant.

This clonotype has at least ten counts. The CDR3: CSGGVVGGTDTQYF. The CDR3 bases are TGCAGCGGTGGTGTGGTCGGGGGCACAGATACGCAGTATTTT. The chain recombines TRBV29-1 with TRBJ2-3; a weak D match, TRBD2 (5 bases). The germline V gene encodes CDR1 SQVTM and CDR2 ANQGSEA. V was cut by 7 bases and J by 1 base, with 15 bases left in between. The CDR3 runs to 14 residues.

The V gene is TRBV7-9, the J gene TRBJ2-7; TRBD1 or TRBD2 may be the D gene (5 bases each). The germline CDR1 and CDR2 sequences are SEHNR and FQNEAQ (reference sequence). V shed 1 base and J shed 9 bases, with 10 bases lying between them. This CDR3 region has 12 residues. Here the CDR3 DNA reads TGTGCCAGCAGCTTAGGGGGGAATCTGCAGTACTTC. This gives the protein CASSLGGNLQYF.

This clonotype was seen only a few times. The V and J genes are TRBV19 and TRBJ1-2, with 7 positions matching TRBD1. This CDR3 region has 14 residues. Germline lookup yields CDR1 LNHDA and CDR2 SQIVND (reference sequence). V dropped 9 bases and J dropped 2; count of bases not matched to a gene: 9. CDR3 DNA: TGTGCCAGCACCCGACAGGGAGGCAACTATGGCTACACCTTC. Its translation is CASTRQGGNYGYTF.

The chain links TRBV6-1 to TRBJ2-7; 10 bases are a match to TRBD2. The CDR3 has 14 amino acids. Germline CDR1 is MNHNS and CDR2 is SASEGT. J gave up 5 bases and V 6 bases, and 7 bases lay outside the gene matches. This CDR3 reads CASRAGLALNEQYF. The CDR3 nucleotides read TGTGCCAGCAGAGCGGGACTAGCGTTGAACGAGCAGTACTTC.

This clonotype occurred many times. The chain joins TRBV5-6 to TRBJ2-5; 9 bases match TRBD1. Trimming cost V 3 bases and J 5 bases; bases outside gene matches: 20. The CDR3 spans 19 residues. Germline CDR1 and CDR2: SGHDT and YYEEEE. CDR3 protein: CASSSTGGATPLREETQYF. As DNA, the CDR3 is TGTGCCAGCAGCTCTACAGGGGGCGCAACTCCCTTAAGAGAGGAGACCCAGTACTTC.

The sample holds many counts of this clonotype. The rearrangement joins TRBV29-1 to TRBJ2-7; possibly TRBD1 for D (6 bases). Germline-derived CDR1 and CDR2 are SQVTM and ANQGSEA. This CDR3 is 14 amino acids long. Trimming removed 2 bases from V and 2 bases from J, with 13 bases in between. This chain's CDR3 is CSVEFPDSTYEQYF. The CDR3 DNA follows: TGCAGCGTTGAATTCCCGGACAGTACCTACGAGCAGTACTTC.

This clonotype was recorded a few times. This sequence joins TRBV2 and TRBJ2-7, with 15 bases that match TRBD2. Germline V CDR1 and CDR2: SNHLY, FYNNEI. The CDR3 covers 18 residues. V lost 10 bases, J lost 3 bases, and 16 bases stayed unmatched. CDR3 in amino acids: CATEPGGLAGGPSYEQYF. The CDR3, as DNA: TGTGCCACCGAACCCGGGGGACTAGCGGGAGGCCCGAGCTACGAGCAGTACTTC.

The chain joins TRBV5-1 to TRBJ2-4; 8 bases map to TRBD2. Germline V gene sequence: CDR1 SGHRS, CDR2 YFSETQ. With 1 base clipped from V and 1 base from J, the junction kept 4 bases outside the gene matches. The CDR3 loop spans 16 amino acids. The CDR3 loop reads CASSLSGGGAKNIQYF. CDR3 bases: TGCGCCAGCAGCTTGTCGGGAGGGGGGGCCAAAAACATTCAGTACTTC. The variable domain in full, with the rest retrieved from reference TRBV5-1 and TRBJ2-4, is KAGVTQTPRYLIKTRGQQVTLSCSPISGHRSVSWYQQTPGQGLQFLFEYFSETQRNKGNFPGRFSGRQFSNSRSEMNVSTLELGDSALYLCASSLSGGGAKNIQYFGAGTRLSVL.

This chain uses TRBV27 with TRBJ2-5; 8 nucleotides line up with TRBD2. Germline V gene sequence: CDR1 MNHEY, CDR2 SMNVEV (reference sequence). This CDR3 is 16 amino acids long. Trimming cost V 5 bases and J 0 bases; bases outside gene matches: 8. For the CDR3, the DNA is TGTGCCAGCAGTCCCCTCTGGCGGGAGGACCAAGAGACCCAGTACTTC. Translation gives CASSPLWREDQETQYF.

The chain combines TRBV7-9 with TRBJ2-3; tentative D call: TRBD1 (6 bases). Germline lookup yields CDR1 SEHNR and CDR2 FQNEAQ (reference sequence). The germline V and J ends were trimmed by 11 bases and 0 bases, with 15 bases remaining between them. This CDR3 spans 14 amino acids. The CDR3 is CAGSTGYSTDTQYF. CDR3 in DNA: TGTGCCGGATCCACAGGGTATAGCACAGATACGCAGTATTTT.

This clonotype has only one observation. This sequence joins TRBV7-2 and TRBJ2-1; TRBD2 matches at 8 bases. Germline trimming cut 5 bases from V and 4 bases from J; bases unmatched to any gene: 10. Germline V gene lookup returns CDR1 SGHTA and CDR2 FQGNSA. The CDR3 is 16 amino acids. Here the CDR3 DNA reads TGTGCCAGCAGCGTCTATTCGGGGGGGTTTTACAATGAGCAGTTCTTC. Its protein product is CASSVYSGGFYNEQFF.

This clonotype occurred many times. The chain is built from TRBV10-2 and TRBJ2-2; tentatively, D is TRBD2 (6 bases). The CDR3 length is 17 residues. Germline CDR1 and CDR2: WSHSY and SAAADI. Trimming removed 0 bases from V and 6 bases from J, with 17 bases in between. The CDR3 sequence: CASSESRDSGFPGELFF. CDR3 DNA: TGCGCCAGCAGTGAGTCGAGAGACAGCGGGTTCCCCGGGGAGCTGTTTTTT.

V gene TRBV29-1 combines with J gene TRBJ2-2; TRBD2 is a possible D gene (5 bases). Germline V gene lookup returns CDR1 SQVTM and CDR2 ANQGSEA. This CDR3 is 13 amino acids long. Trimming took off 5 bases at V and 6 bases at J, with 13 bases between the two ends. CDR3 protein: CSVQRDRSGELFF. CDR3 coding DNA: TGCAGCGTTCAGAGGGATCGATCCGGGGAGCTGTTTTTT.

The chain uses TRBV11-2 and TRBJ2-1, with D possibly TRBD2 on 6 matching bases. CDR1 SGHAT and CDR2 FQNNGV come from the germline V gene. V shed 6 bases and J shed 7 bases, with 19 bases lying between them. CDR3 length: 15 amino acids. The CDR3 spells CASSPSGPKENEQFF. CDR3 nucleotide sequence: TGTGCCAGCAGTCCGAGCGGGCCGAAGGAAAATGAGCAGTTCTTC.

The chain couples TRBV7-8 to TRBJ2-1, with D possibly being TRBD1 or TRBD2 (5 bases each). Germline CDR1 reads SGHVS; CDR2 reads FQNEAQ. The CDR3 is made up of 15 amino acids. V was clipped by 9 bases and J by 2 bases, with 17 bases between them. CDR3 residues: CASGSRGRTYNEQFF. The DNA for the CDR3 is TGTGCCAGTGGTAGTAGGGGACGAACCTACAATGAGCAGTTCTTC.

This clonotype was detected once. This sequence joins TRBV27 and TRBJ2-3; possible D gene TRBD2, 7 bases. Germline V gene lookup returns CDR1 MNHEY and CDR2 SMNVEV (reference sequence). This CDR3 has 19 amino acids. Trimming stripped 6 bases from V and 0 bases from J, with 25 bases between. CDR3 protein: CASSHTDPRRGASTDTQYF. The DNA for the CDR3 is TGTGCCAGCAGCCATACGGACCCCAGACGGGGGGCTAGCACAGATACGCAGTATTTT.

The V gene is TRBV20-1, the J gene TRBJ2-5, with 11 bases lining up with TRBD2. The junction had 6 bases not matched to a gene; V was cut back by 5 bases and J by 4 bases. The CDR3 is made up of 14 amino acids. The V gene's germline CDR1 is DFQATT and CDR2 SNEGSKA (reference sequence). CDR3 in DNA: TGCAGTGCTTCCGTGACTAGCGGGGCAGAGACCCAGTACTTC. Protein product: CSASVTSGAETQYF.

The genes are TRBV28 and TRBJ2-7; TRBD2 agrees at 11 bases. This CDR3 spans 15 amino acids. The V gene end was trimmed by 4 bases and the J gene end by 3 bases; junction bases not matched to a gene: 5. CDR1 is MDHEN and CDR2 is SYDVKM in the germline V gene. In DNA form, the CDR3 reads TGTGCCAGCAGTTCCACCCTAGCGGGAGGCTACGAGCAGTACTTC. Translation gives CASSSTLAGGYEQYF.

The genes are TRBV6-2 or TRBV6-3 and TRBJ2-2; a weak D match, TRBD1 (6 bases). The CDR3 length is 15 residues. Germline lookup yields CDR1 MNHEY and CDR2 SVGEGT. V lost 5 bases to trimming and J lost 3 bases, with 13 bases between them. Here the CDR3 DNA reads TGTGCCAGCAGTAAAGGACAGCCTTACACCGGGGAGCTGTTTTTT. Residues: CASSKGQPYTGELFF.

The V and J genes are TRBV7-9 and TRBJ2-6; D ambiguous. Germline CDR1 and CDR2: SEHNR and FQNEAQ (reference sequence). This CDR3 comprises 16 residues. Trimming shortened V by 5 bases and J by 0 bases, and 11 bases separated the two germline ends. CDR3 protein: CASSRARDSGANVLTF. The CDR3, as DNA: TGTGCCAGCAGCCGAGCTAGGGACTCTGGGGCCAACGTCCTGACTTTC.

The chain carries TRBV5-4 and TRBJ2-1; D gene ambiguous. The germline V gene encodes CDR1 SGHNT and CDR2 YYREEE (reference sequence). This CDR3 is 13 amino acids long. The ends were cut back, 0 bases at V and 7 bases at J, with 8 bases in the middle. This CDR3 reads CASSLGDTNEQFF. The CDR3, as DNA: TGTGCCAGCAGCTTGGGTGACACAAATGAGCAGTTCTTC.

This clonotype was counted a single time. The rearrangement links TRBV9 to TRBJ2-1, with a possible D match to TRBD2 (5 bases). V shed 0 bases and J shed 8 bases, with 9 bases lying between them. The germline V gene has CDR1 SGDLS and CDR2 YYNGEE. The CDR3 runs to 13 residues. The CDR3 DNA sequence: TGTGCCAGCAGCGTAGGGAATAGCGATGAGCAGTTCTTC. Protein product: CASSVGNSDEQFF.

The chain combines TRBV10-1 with TRBJ2-7, with 9 bases lining up with TRBD1. In germline, CDR1 is WNHNN, CDR2 SYGVQD (reference sequence). Trimming removed 7 bases from V and 3 bases from J; junction bases left unmatched: 13. This CDR3 comprises 16 residues. The CDR3 DNA follows: TGCGCCAGCAATAAAACCGCCGGGACAGGGAACTACGAGCAGTACTTC. Its protein is CASNKTAGTGNYEQYF.

The V gene is TRBV7-3, the J gene TRBJ2-3; D perhaps matches TRBD1 (6 bases). The ends were cut back, 5 bases at V and 5 bases at J, with 14 bases in the middle. The germline gives CDR1 SGHTA, CDR2 FQGTGA. The CDR3 is 14 residues long. In DNA form, the CDR3 reads TGTGCCAGCAGCCCGGACAGCCTGGGAGATACGCAGTATTTT. Protein sequence: CASSPDSLGDTQYF. Filled out from reference TRBV7-3 and TRBJ2-3, the complete variable domain reads GAGVSQTPSNKVTEKGKYVELRCDPISGHTALYWYRQSLGQGPEFLIYFQGTGAADDSGLPNDRFFAVRPEGSVSTLKIQRTERGDSAVYLCASSPDSLGDTQYFGPGTRLTVL.

The chain recombines TRBV20-1 with TRBJ2-7; D is unresolved. The V gene's germline CDR1 is DFQATT and CDR2 SNEGSKA (reference sequence). The length of the CDR3 is 15 residues. V was trimmed by 1 base and J by 2 bases, leaving 15 bases between them. This CDR3 reads CSARGTWSNPYEQYF. The CDR3 bases are TGCAGTGCTAGAGGGACCTGGTCGAATCCCTACGAGCAGTACTTC.